This TCR beta chain was obtained from a study of OX40 agonist ivuxolimab in advanced cancers. Background on the study: Patients were given ivuxolimab, an antibody that agonizes OX40 (CD134). Study-wide results and caveats: Researchers report that CD8+ T cells had, on average, more expanded clones than CD4+.

Note on this clone: What it binds is not known.

Trimming pared 0 bases from V and 0 bases from J, leaving 6 bases between. The CDR3 loop spans 15 amino acids. Per the germline V gene, CDR1 is ENHRY and CDR2 is SYGVKD. Profiled with immunoSEQ multiplex PCR; TCRdb holds only in-frame clones, not every one. Seen here are fewer than 85,000 clones, 90% observed once, and the top ten hold 0.35% to 0.45%. The sample here was CD4+ or CD8+ T cells sorted from blood, taken in a trial of the OX40 agonist ivuxolimab. This receptor was obtained from an adult with an advanced solid tumor such as melanoma, head and neck, liver or kidney cancer. The gene calls are TRBV10-3 and TRBJ1-5, with TRBD1 as a possible D gene (5 bases). Here the CDR3 DNA reads TGTGCCATCAGTGAGTCGACAGATAGCAATCAGCCCCAGCATTTT. It codes for CAISESTDSNQPQHF.